Each of the 3 T cell receptor beta chains below was sequenced from the same sample in a study of graft-versus-host responses after intestinal transplantation. Processing was applied to graft tissue in order to liberate intraepithelial and lamina propria lymphocytes. The table came from immunoSEQ multiplex PCR; TCRdb's copy has only in-frame clones and leaves some out. The table has about 63,000 clones, about nine tenths seen once; the top ten hold more than 1.5%. The material sequenced was ileum tissue, taken 350 to 400 days after transplant. These receptors came from a human patient who received an intestinal transplant, so some T cells may come from the graft donor.

The chain links TRBV7-2 to TRBJ1-2; a possible D gene is TRBD1 (6 bases). Trimming removed 0 bases at V and 2 bases at J, with 10 bases between. Germline loops: CDR1 SGHTA, CDR2 FQGNSA. The CDR3 sequence is 15 residues long. DNA for the CDR3: TGTGCCAGCAGCTTAGCGGTCACAGGGAACTATGGCTACACCTTC. Translation: CASSLAVTGNYGYTF.

The rearrangement links TRBV6-5 to TRBJ2-5; unclear D gene. With the DNA end fitting TRBJ2-7 better, the J assignment may be wrong. CDR1 and CDR2 (germline): MNHEY, SVGAGI. The CDR3 is 14 amino acids. CDR3 bases: TGTGCCAGCAGCCCGACCTTAAGTTCCTACGAGCAGTACTTC. Translating gives CASSPTLSSYEQYF.

This sequence joins TRBV5-3 and TRBJ1-1, with D possibly TRBD1 on 6 matching bases. TRBV5-3 is reported as an ORF; its role is uncertain. CDR3 length: 15 residues. V lost 0 bases to trimming and J lost 0 bases, with 9 bases between them. CDR3 DNA: TGTGCCAGAAGCTTGGACAGGGCCATGAACACTGAAGCTTTCTTT. Its protein is CARSLDRAMNTEAFF.